This passage covers 6 T cell receptor beta chains from one sample sequenced in a study of CD8+ T cells in alopecia areata. Separation of pooled cutaneous lymph node cells was by sorting with CD4, CD8alpha, NKG2D, NKG2ACE and other markers. cDNA reverse transcribed from extracted RNA served as the sequencing template. This table comes from immunoSEQ multiplex PCR, and its TCRdb copy is limited to in-frame clones, with some not included. The sample has around 290,000 clones, none seen only once; the top ten hold 1.2%. Sequenced material: CD4+ T cells sorted from a lymph node. All receptors derive from a C3H/HeJ mouse with alopecia areata. The strain's MHC haplotype is H2-k.

This clone was counted between two and nine times. Gene names follow the mouse nomenclature. Coverage ceases 4 residues before the CDR3 finishes, and the germline J gene fills in the end. The chain has TRBV17 and TRBJ2-1, with D tentatively TRBD1 (5 bases). The CDR3 length is 14 residues. The V end was cut by 1 base, the J end by 6 bases, with 10 bases between. Germline CDR1 and CDR2: MNHDT and YYDKIL. The sequenced part of the CDR3 DNA is TGTGCTAGCAGTAGAGCGGCAGGGTTTGCT. Translated: CASSRAAGFA. The complete CDR3 sequence is CASSRAAGFAEQFF.

This clone has more than one count but fewer than ten. Gene labels here are mouse ones. The CDR3 end is not reached by the read, which stops 4 residues before it; the germline J gene fills it in. The genes are TRBV29 and TRBJ2-2; TRBD1 matches 10 bases. Losses at the gene ends were 10 bases for V and 6 bases for J; bases not matched to a gene: 5. The CDR3 is 13 amino acids. Per the germline V gene, CDR1 is MSHET and CDR2 is SYDVDS. Incomplete CDR3 DNA: TGTGCTACCCGGGACAGGGGACCCGGG. Protein product: CATRDRGPG. The whole CDR3 sequence is CATRDRGPGQLYF.

Comment on this clone: The gene symbols are mouse symbols. The read terminates 4 residues ahead of where the CDR3 ends, so the germline J gene completes it. The chain uses TRBV1 and TRBJ2-1; TRBD1 matches 7 bases. After removal of 0 bases from V and 3 bases from J, the junction contained 2 bases not matched to a gene. CDR1 NSQYPW and CDR2 LRSPGD come from the germline V gene (reference sequence). The CDR3 is made up of 15 amino acids. Partial CDR3 DNA: TGCACCTGCAGTGCAGAACAGGGGCTCTATGCT. It specifies CTCSAEQGLYA. The entire CDR3 reads CTCSAEQGLYAEQFF.

As concerns this clone: Any gene name here is a mouse gene name. The read ends 4 residues before the CDR3 terminus; that terminus is restored from the germline J gene. The genes are TRBV13-2 and TRBJ2-7; D is perhaps TRBD2 (6 bases). Germline loops: CDR1 NNHNN, CDR2 SYGAGS (reference sequence). This CDR3 contains 12 residues. The covered CDR3 bases are TGTGCCAGCGGTGGCTCTGGGGAT. It yields the protein CASGGSGD. The entire CDR3 is CASGGSGDEQYF.

This clone has more than one count but fewer than ten. The genes are named according to mouse. The DNA ends 4 residues before the CDR3 does, and the rest of the CDR3 is filled in from the germline J gene. The chain is built from TRBV13-1 and TRBJ2-7; 9 positions agree with TRBD1. Germline V gene data show CDR1 as NSHNY and CDR2 as SYGAGN. The CDR3 runs to 15 residues. Here the CDR3 reads CASSDGGTGRHEQYF. The sequenced CDR3 bases are TGTGCCAGCAGTGATGGGGGGACAGGGAGGCAT.

About this clone itself: Mouse gene names apply. The read halts 4 residues ahead of the CDR3 end, with the missing end drawn from the germline J gene. The V gene is TRBV5, the J gene TRBJ2-5; D might be TRBD1 or TRBD2, each matching 5 bases. Germline lookup yields CDR1 LGHNA and CDR2 YNLKQL (reference sequence). Trimming took off 0 bases at V and 2 bases at J, with 9 bases between the two ends. The CDR3 has 15 amino acids. The CDR3 DNA, read in part, is TGTGCCAGCAGCCAAGAGGGGGATACCCAAGAC. This gives the protein CASSQEGDTQD. The whole CDR3 protein reads CASSQEGDTQDTQYF.